A selection of T cell receptor beta chains follows, all from one sample in a study of breast tumors, draining lymph nodes, adjacent tissues. TCRdb re-derived calls from the multiplex PCR reads in MiXCR, one entry per CDR3 protein. The sample lists roughly 21,000 distinct CDR3 sequences, 50% occurring once. Sequenced material: breast tumor tissue. The source of these receptors is a female donor with breast cancer. Some clones in this sample may be carry-over from other donors' samples. CDR3s include the opening cysteine and the closing phenylalanine or tryptophan. D genes are given only for firm matches. The listing skips clone size in some rows; elsewhere it reads once, few, many or a size class.

clone size | CDR3 length | D gene | J gene | V gene | CDR3 protein | CDR3 DNA
many | 15 | - | TRBJ1-5 | TRBV6-5 | CASKAREYSNQPQHF | TGTGCCAGCAAGGCCCGTGAGTATAGCAATCAGCCCCAGCATTTT
- | 14 | - | TRBJ1-5 | TRBV12-3/TRBV12-4 | CASSLGSKDGTKHF | TGTGCCAGCAGTTTAGGGAGCAAGGACGGCACAAAGCATTTT
- | 13 | - | TRBJ2-7 | TRBV7-8 | CASSYRVAYEQYF | TGTGCCAGCAGTTACAGGGTTGCCTACGAGCAGTACTTC
many | 14 | TRBD2 | TRBJ2-7 | TRBV6-6 | CASSPLRGAEEQYF | TGTGCCAGCAGTCCACTGCGGGGGGCTGAAGAGCAGTACTTC
many | 13 | - | TRBJ1-1 | TRBV9 | CASSVEGGTEAFF | TGTGCCAGCAGCGTAGAGGGGGGCACTGAAGCTTTCTTT
once | 15 | - | TRBJ2-7 | TRBV7-3 | CASSIGRGAPYEQYF | TGTGCCAGCAGCATCGGACGCGGAGCCCCCTACGAGCAGTACTTC
- | 14 | TRBD2 | TRBJ2-7 | TRBV20-1 | CSLAGAGGGYEQYF | TGCAGTCTTGCTGGTGCGGGAGGGGGGTACGAGCAGTACTTC
- | 12 | TRBD1 | TRBJ1-1 | TRBV20-1 | CSVRQGNTEAFF | TGCAGTGTTAGACAGGGGAACACTGAAGCTTTCTTT
- | 16 | - | TRBJ1-5 | TRBV20-1 | CSASRRGPLSNQPQHF | TGCAGTGCTAGTCGACGGGGGCCCCTTAGCAATCAGCCCCAGCATTTT
- | 14 | - | TRBJ1-5 | TRBV2 | CASGKGRSNQPQHF | TGTGCCAGCGGAAAGGGACGCAGCAATCAGCCCCAGCATTTT
medium-sized | 15 | - | TRBJ2-2 | TRBV7-3 | CASSFSGVNTGELFF | TGTGCCAGCAGCTTCTCCGGGGTCAACACCGGGGAGCTGTTTTTT
- | 16 | - | TRBJ1-2 | TRBV7-3 | CASSPGAPRLTYGCTF | TGTGCCAGCAGCCCCGGGGCCCCAAGGCTGACTTATGGCTGCACCTTC
once | 11 | - | TRBJ2-3 | TRBV25-1 | CATKRGNTQYF | TGTGCCACCAAGAGGGGGAATACGCAGTATTTT
- | 13 | TRBD2 | TRBJ2-1 | TRBV10-2 | CASSVTSGTEQFF | TGCGCCAGCAGTGTCACTAGCGGGACTGAGCAGTTCTTC
many | 13 | - | TRBJ1-5 | TRBV2 | CASLRAINQPQHF | TGTGCCAGTCTCCGGGCCATCAATCAGCCCCAGCATTTT
- | 18 | TRBD2 | TRBJ2-7 | TRBV10-3 | CAISTSGSSGGQIYEQYF | TGTGCCATCAGTACTAGCGGGAGTTCCGGGGGACAAATCTACGAGCAGTACTTC
- | 17 | TRBD1 | TRBJ1-1 | TRBV9 | CASRDIVTGGLNTEAFF | TGTGCCAGCAGAGACATAGTGACAGGGGGCTTGAACACTGAAGCTTTCTTT
few | 14 | - | TRBJ1-2 | TRBV29-1 | CSVRMGDSHYGYTF | TGCAGCGTTCGAATGGGGGACTCACACTATGGCTACACCTTC
- | 17 | TRBD2 | TRBJ2-1 | TRBV7-2 | CASSLGGLAGAYNEQFF | TGTGCCAGCAGCTTAGGGGGACTAGCGGGAGCCTACAATGAGCAGTTCTTC
- | 14 | - | TRBJ2-2 | TRBV10-3 | CAISRGGDTGELFF | TGTGCCATCAGCAGGGGAGGGGACACCGGGGAGCTGTTTTTT
many | 14 | - | TRBJ1-1 | TRBV12-3/TRBV12-4 | CASSLPGPNTEAFF | TGTGCCAGCAGTTTACCCGGACCCAACACTGAAGCTTTCTTT
many | 15 | TRBD2 | TRBJ2-2 | TRBV24-1 | CATSDRREPPGELFF | TGTGCCACCAGTGATCGGCGGGAGCCCCCCGGGGAGCTGTTTTTT
- | 14 | - | TRBJ1-4 | TRBV30 | CAWTYGTGNEKLFF | TGTGCCTGGACCTATGGGACTGGCAATGAAAAACTGTTTTTT
many | 22 | TRBD2 | TRBJ2-1 | TRBV7-8 | CASSLARGVGLAGESSYNEQFF | TGTGCCAGCAGCTTAGCGCGGGGGGTGGGACTAGCGGGAGAGAGTTCCTACAATGAGCAGTTCTTC
- | 11 | - | TRBJ1-2 | TRBV29-1 | CSVVGLDGYTF | TGCAGCGTTGTTGGCTTAGATGGCTACACCTTC
many | 15 | - | TRBJ2-3 | TRBV7-2 | CASSLGGREGDTQYF | TGTGCCAGCAGCTTAGGGGGTAGAGAAGGAGATACGCAGTATTTT
- | 14 | - | TRBJ2-3 | TRBV5-6 | CASSVTGATDTQYF | TGTGCCAGCAGCGTTACTGGCGCCACAGATACGCAGTATTTT
- | 13 | TRBD1 | TRBJ2-7 | TRBV2 | CASGGQGYYEQYF | TGTGCCAGCGGTGGACAGGGGTACTACGAGCAGTACTTC
- | 13 | - | TRBJ2-5 | TRBV9 | CASSVASQETQYF | TGTGCCAGCAGCGTAGCTAGCCAAGAGACCCAGTACTTC
- | 13 | TRBD1 | TRBJ2-7 | TRBV6-5 | CASSDLWTGEQYF | TGTGCCAGCAGTGACCTCTGGACAGGCGAGCAGTACTTC
many | 12 | - | TRBJ2-1 | TRBV7-2 | CASRGASNEQFF | TGTGCCAGCAGGGGGGCAAGCAATGAGCAGTTCTTC
- | 16 | TRBD2 | TRBJ2-2 | TRBV11-3 | CASSWTSGRFTGELFF | TGTGCCAGCAGCTGGACTAGCGGGAGGTTCACCGGGGAGCTGTTTTTT